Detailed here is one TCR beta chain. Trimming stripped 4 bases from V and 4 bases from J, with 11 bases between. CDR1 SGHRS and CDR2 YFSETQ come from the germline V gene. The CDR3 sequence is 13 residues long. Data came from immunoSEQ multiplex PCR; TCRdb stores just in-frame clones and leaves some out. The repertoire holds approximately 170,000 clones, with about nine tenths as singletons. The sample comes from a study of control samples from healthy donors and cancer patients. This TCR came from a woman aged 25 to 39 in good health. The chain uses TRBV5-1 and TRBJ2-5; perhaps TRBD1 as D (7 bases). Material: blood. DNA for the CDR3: TGCGCCAGCAGCGCGCAGGGGGGAGAGACCCAGTACTTC. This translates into CASSAQGGETQYF.